The clone carrying this TCR beta chain has only a few counts. This entry is derived from a study of T cells after somatic rescue of genetic block. The V gene's germline CDR1 is SGHRS and CDR2 YFSETQ. Unmatched junction bases numbered 11, after V lost 4 bases and J lost 7 bases. The CDR3 spans 14 residues. Sequenced by immunoSEQ multiplex PCR; TCRdb stores in-frame clones only, minus some. The sample carries approximately 12,000 clones, 71% recorded once. The chain carries TRBV5-1 and TRBJ2-7, with 7 bases identical to TRBD2. The receptor's source is a boy aged 5 to 17. The sequenced sample consisted of peripheral blood mononuclear cells (PBMCs). The CDR3 is CASSLQTSSKEQYF. In DNA form, the CDR3 reads TGCGCCAGCAGCCTACAGACTAGCTCCAAGGAGCAGTACTTC.